This T cell receptor beta chain originates from a study of T cell responses to AZD1222 COVID-19 vaccine. Overall study results and limits: The study reported that nearly half of spike-specific TCRs target unmutated variant regions.

This CDR3 is built from 15 residues. A remark on this clone: Its antigen is still unknown.

Here immunoSEQ multiplex PCR was the method, and the copy in TCRdb shows in-frame clones only, minus some. Among 150,000 to 190,000 clones listed, roughly nine tenths were seen once. This rearrangement joins TRBV12-2 to TRBJ2-1; the table names TRBD2, a call not compared with the DNA. TRBV12-2 is noted as a pseudogene. This TCR was sampled from an adult who had recovered from COVID-19. The sequenced sample was peripheral blood, obtained after recovery from COVID-19. The CDR3: CASRRTSGGYNEQFF. The CDR3 DNA reads as TGTGCAAGTCGACGGACTAGCGGGGGGTACAATGAGCAGTTCTTC.